This entry concerns a single TCR beta chain. What this receptor recognizes is not known. Per-nucleotide qualities are absent, and no much larger clonotype sits a single base away. The CDR3 regions of human TCRbeta chains were analyzed by immunosequencing. In the authors' own workflow: TCRs in the repertoires were matched against a reference library of SARS-CoV-2-specific TCRs that had been generated with the MIRA antigen-specificity platform. Breadth was defined as the fraction of unique TCRs that were SARS-CoV-2-associated. Depth was defined as the fraction of total T cells that were SARS-CoV-2-associated. Each spike-specific TCR was assigned to its reactive spike region and to a CD4 or CD8 class using the MIRA data. Log10-transformed breadth and depth values were compared by one-way ANOVA with Sidak's multiple comparisons tests. This immuneACCESS table, as held by TCRdb, lists in-frame sequences with V and J called but not all clones. Of the missing ones, under half trace to an unresolved V gene in checked studies; the others have no known cause. The V and J calls and clone size are taken from that table; D and trimming were inferred from the DNA. Recorded for this sample are roughly 150,000 clones; about 92% of them occurred a single time. Around 3.5% of the sample belongs to the ten largest clones.

The sample's time point label is to be understood as: about 28 days (+/-7) after the second vaccine dose. AZD1222 recipients whose second dose came at about 4 weeks and those whose second dose came at about 12 weeks were combined into one group, since spike-specific TCR depth and breadth did not differ between the two schedules. Vaccinee samples came from UK trials COV001 and COV002, including a single-blind randomized controlled phase 2/3 trial of AZD1222 (ChAdOx1 nCoV-19) in healthy adults. For TCRbeta chain sequencing, PBMC samples from trial participants were taken at day 0 and at day 28 after the second dose. This entry belongs to a study of T cell responses to AZD1222 COVID-19 vaccine (TCRdb year 2021). Looking at the study overall: A total of 230 or so trial participants underwent TCR sequencing, of whom some 210 received two doses of AZD1222 and about 26 received two doses of the MenACWY control vaccine. Trial participants were enrolled into age subgroups of 18-55, 56-69 and 70-plus years, which contained around 150, 29 and 61 TCR-sequenced participants, respectively. Summary of the overall study and its limitations: After two AZD1222 doses, spike-specific TCR breadth and depth were significantly higher than at day 0 and than in MenACWY recipients. Only five or six AZD1222 recipients were SARS-CoV-2 seropositive at baseline, limiting conclusions about previously exposed vaccinees. CD4 TCRs associated with the vaccine covered the entire spike protein, and the dominant responses were in regions 160-218 and 743-854. In the small 56-69-year group, the increase in depth fell short of significance, most likely because of low power. Epitopes outside the regions mutated in the B.1.351 and B.1.1.7 variants were reportedly recognized by nearly half of the unique spike-specific TCRs. Because no samples from the day 14 peak response were available, repertoires could be characterized only after the peak T cell response. Participants were mostly white British and included more females than males, and it was suggested by the authors that clonal diversity may have been underestimated.

Taken from cysteine to phenylalanine, the CDR3 has 11 residues. The kept DNA is CDR3 alone, 33 bases in frame from the first base. V is clipped by 4 bases and J by 2 bases, and the sequence between their germline boundaries is 0 bases long. CDR1 and CDR2, looked up from the germline V gene (reference sequence), are LNHNV and YYDKDF. The source was peripheral blood, collected 28 days after the second AZD1222 dose. The chain is encoded by TRBV15 joined to TRBJ2-1, with the D gene call left open. The source is an adult who received the AZD1222 COVID-19 vaccine. The nucleotide sequence reads TGTGCCACCAGCACCTACAATGAGCAGTTCTTC. Its amino acids are CATSTYNEQFF.